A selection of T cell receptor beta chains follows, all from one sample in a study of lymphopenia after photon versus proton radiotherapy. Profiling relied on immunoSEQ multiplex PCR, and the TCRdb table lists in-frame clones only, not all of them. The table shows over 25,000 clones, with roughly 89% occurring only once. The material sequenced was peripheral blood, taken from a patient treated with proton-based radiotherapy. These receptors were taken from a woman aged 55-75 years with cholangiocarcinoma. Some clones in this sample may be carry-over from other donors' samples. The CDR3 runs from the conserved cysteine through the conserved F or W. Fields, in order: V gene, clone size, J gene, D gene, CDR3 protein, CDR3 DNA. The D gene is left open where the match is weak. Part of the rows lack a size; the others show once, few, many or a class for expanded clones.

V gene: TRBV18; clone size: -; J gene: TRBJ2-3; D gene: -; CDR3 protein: CASSPGLGADTQYF; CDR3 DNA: TGTGCCAGCTCACCGGGGTTGGGCGCCGATACGCAGTATTTT
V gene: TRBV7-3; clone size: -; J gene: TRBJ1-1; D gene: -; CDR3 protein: CASSLTGGDTEAFF; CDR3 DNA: TGTGCCAGCAGCTTAACCGGGGGCGACACTGAAGCTTTCTTT
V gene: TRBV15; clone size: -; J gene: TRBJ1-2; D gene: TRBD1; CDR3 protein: CATSRTTGGASGYTF; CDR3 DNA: TGTGCCACCAGCCGTACGACAGGGGGCGCATCCGGCTACACCTTC
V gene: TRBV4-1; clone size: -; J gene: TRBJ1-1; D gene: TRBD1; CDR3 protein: CASSVTGTGAGGTEAFF; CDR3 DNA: TGCGCCAGCAGCGTTACCGGGACAGGGGCGGGTGGCACTGAAGCTTTCTTT
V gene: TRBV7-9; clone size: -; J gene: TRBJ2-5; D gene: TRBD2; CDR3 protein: CASRSPAGGETQYF; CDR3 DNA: TGTGCCAGCCGTTCGCCGGCGGGGGGCGAGACCCAGTACTTC
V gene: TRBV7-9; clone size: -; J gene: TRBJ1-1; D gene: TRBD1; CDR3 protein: CASSLGAGGGTEAFF; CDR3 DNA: TGTGCCAGCAGCTTAGGCGCAGGGGGTGGCACTGAAGCTTTCTTT
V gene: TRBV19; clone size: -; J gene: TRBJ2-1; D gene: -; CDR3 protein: CASSIEGQGLYNEQFF; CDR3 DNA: TGTGCCAGTAGTATAGAAGGGCAGGGCCTTTACAATGAGCAGTTCTTC
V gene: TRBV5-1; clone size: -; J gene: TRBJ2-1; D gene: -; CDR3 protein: CASSRGPRGSYNEQFF; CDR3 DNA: TGCGCCAGCAGCCGAGGACCCCGAGGGTCCTACAATGAGCAGTTCTTC
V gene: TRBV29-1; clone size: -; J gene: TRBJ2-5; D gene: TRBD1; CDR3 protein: CSVAGTGNQETQYF; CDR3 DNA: TGCAGCGTTGCCGGGACAGGGAACCAAGAGACCCAGTACTTC
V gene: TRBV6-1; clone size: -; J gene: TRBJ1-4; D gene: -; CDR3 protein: CASSEARAFIEKLFF; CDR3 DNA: TGTGCCAGCAGTGAAGCGAGGGCTTTTATTGAAAAACTGTTTTTT
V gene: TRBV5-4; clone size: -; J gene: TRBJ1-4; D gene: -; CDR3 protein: CASSLGVLEKLFF; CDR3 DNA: TGTGCCAGCAGCTTGGGTGTACTTGAAAAACTGTTTTTT
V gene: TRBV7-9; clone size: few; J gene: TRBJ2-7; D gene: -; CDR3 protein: CATETEFYEQYF; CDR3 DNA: TGTGCCACGGAGACGGAATTCTACGAGCAGTACTTC
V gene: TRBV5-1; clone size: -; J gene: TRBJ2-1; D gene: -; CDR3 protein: CASSLPTGTPFNEQFF; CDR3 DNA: TGCGCCAGCAGCCTCCCAACCGGGACACCATTCAATGAGCAGTTCTTC
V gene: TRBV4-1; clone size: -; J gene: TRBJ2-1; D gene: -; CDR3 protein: CASSQRPRQVYNEQFF; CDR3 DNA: TGCGCCAGCAGCCAAAGACCCCGACAGGTTTACAATGAGCAGTTCTTC
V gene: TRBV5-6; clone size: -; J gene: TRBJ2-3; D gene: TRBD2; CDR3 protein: CASSGGREGQTDTQYF; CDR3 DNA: TGTGCCAGCAGCGGTGGGCGGGAGGGCCAGACAGATACGCAGTATTTT
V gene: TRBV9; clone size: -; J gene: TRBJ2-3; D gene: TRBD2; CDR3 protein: CASSHVAGGRGDTQYF; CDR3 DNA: TGTGCCAGCAGCCATGTGGCGGGAGGGAGAGGGGATACGCAGTATTTT
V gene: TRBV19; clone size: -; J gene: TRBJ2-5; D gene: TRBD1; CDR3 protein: CASSKQGGETQYF; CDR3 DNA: TGTGCCAGTAGTAAACAGGGGGGAGAGACCCAGTACTTC
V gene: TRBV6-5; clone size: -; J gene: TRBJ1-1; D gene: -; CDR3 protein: CASSYGSGMNTEAFF; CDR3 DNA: TGTGCCAGCAGTTACGGCTCAGGCATGAACACTGAAGCTTTCTTT
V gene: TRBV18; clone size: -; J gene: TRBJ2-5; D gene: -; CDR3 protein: CASSPTNQETQYF; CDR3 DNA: TGTGCCAGCTCACCAACTAACCAAGAGACCCAGTACTTC
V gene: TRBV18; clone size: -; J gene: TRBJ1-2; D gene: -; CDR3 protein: CASSPGEGIYYGYTF; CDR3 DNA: TGTGCCAGCTCACCCGGAGAGGGGATATACTATGGCTACACCTTC
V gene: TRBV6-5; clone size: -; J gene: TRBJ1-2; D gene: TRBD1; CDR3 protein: CASYYRDRGRGGYTF; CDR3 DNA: TGTGCCAGCTATTACCGGGACAGGGGGCGAGGTGGCTACACCTTC
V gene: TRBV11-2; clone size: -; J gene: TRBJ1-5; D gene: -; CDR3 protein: CASSFRSGDPQHF; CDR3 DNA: TGTGCCAGCAGCTTCCGGAGTGGTGATCCCCAGCATTTT
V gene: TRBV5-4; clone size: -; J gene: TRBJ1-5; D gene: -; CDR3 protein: CASSLGGGDSNQPQHF; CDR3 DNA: TGTGCCAGCAGCTTGGGGGGGGGCGATAGCAATCAGCCCCAGCATTTT
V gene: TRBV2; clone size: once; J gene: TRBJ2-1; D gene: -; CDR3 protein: CASGPAGEQFF; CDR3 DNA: TGTGCCAGCGGACCAGCCGGGGAGCAGTTCTTC
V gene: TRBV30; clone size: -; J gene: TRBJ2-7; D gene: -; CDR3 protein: CAWSVRGYEQYF; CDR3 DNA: TGTGCCTGGAGTGTACGTGGTTACGAGCAGTACTTC
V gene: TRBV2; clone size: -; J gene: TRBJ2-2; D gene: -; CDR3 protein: CASSGPSSNTGELFF; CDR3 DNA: TGTGCCAGCAGTGGGCCTAGCAGTAACACCGGGGAGCTGTTTTTT
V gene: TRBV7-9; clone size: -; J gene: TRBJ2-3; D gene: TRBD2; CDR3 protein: CASSPTGLAGSTDTQYF; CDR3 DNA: TGTGCCAGCAGCCCAACGGGACTAGCGGGAAGCACAGATACGCAGTATTTT
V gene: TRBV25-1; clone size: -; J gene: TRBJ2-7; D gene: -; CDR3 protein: CASSDRQGRYEQYF; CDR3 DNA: TGTGCCAGCAGTGACCGGCAGGGTCGATACGAGCAGTACTTC
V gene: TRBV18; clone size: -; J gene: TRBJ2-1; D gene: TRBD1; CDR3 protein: CASSHSTGWLNEQFF; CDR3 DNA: TGTGCCAGCTCACACTCGACAGGGTGGCTAAATGAGCAGTTCTTC
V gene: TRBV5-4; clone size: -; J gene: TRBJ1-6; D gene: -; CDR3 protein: CASSRQEGDNSPLHF; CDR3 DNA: TGTGCCAGCAGCCGGCAGGAAGGGGACAATTCACCCCTCCACTTT
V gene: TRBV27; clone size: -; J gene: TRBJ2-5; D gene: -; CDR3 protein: CASRQPGETQYF; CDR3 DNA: TGTGCCAGCAGGCAACCAGGAGAGACCCAGTACTTC
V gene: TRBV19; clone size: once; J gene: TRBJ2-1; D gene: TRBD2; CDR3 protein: CASSVASGRGEQFF; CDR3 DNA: TGTGCCAGTAGTGTGGCTAGCGGGAGAGGTGAGCAGTTCTTC
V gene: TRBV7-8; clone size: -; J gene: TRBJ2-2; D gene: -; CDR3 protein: CASRTIPGTTGELFF; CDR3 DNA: TGTGCCAGCAGGACCATCCCCGGGACAACCGGGGAGCTGTTTTTT
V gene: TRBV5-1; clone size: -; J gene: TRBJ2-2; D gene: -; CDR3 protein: CASSSWGTNTGELFF; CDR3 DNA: TGCGCCAGCAGCTCCTGGGGAACGAACACCGGGGAGCTGTTTTTT
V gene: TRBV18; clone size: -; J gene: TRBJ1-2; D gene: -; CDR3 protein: CASSPTTDYGYTF; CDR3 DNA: TGTGCCAGCTCACCCACGACAGATTATGGCTACACCTTC
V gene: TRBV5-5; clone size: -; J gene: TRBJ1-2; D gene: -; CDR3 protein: CASSLEASLYGYTF; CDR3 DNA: TGTGCCAGCAGCTTGGAGGCCAGCCTCTATGGCTACACCTTC
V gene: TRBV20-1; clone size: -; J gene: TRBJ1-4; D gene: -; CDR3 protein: CSAPIHEKLFF; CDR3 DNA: TGCAGTGCTCCAATCCATGAAAAACTGTTTTTT
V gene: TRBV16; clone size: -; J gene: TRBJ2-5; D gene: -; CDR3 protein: CASSQSILLGETQYF; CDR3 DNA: TGTGCCAGCAGCCAATCCATCCTCCTTGGGGAGACCCAGTACTTC
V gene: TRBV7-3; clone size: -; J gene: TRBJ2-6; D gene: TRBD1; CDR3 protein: CASSLPTGAGANVLTF; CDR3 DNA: TGTGCCAGCAGCTTACCGACAGGGGCCGGGGCCAACGTCCTGACTTTC
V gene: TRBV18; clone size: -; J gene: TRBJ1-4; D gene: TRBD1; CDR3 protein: CASSRDREKLFF; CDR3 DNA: TGTGCCAGCTCCCGGGACAGAGAAAAACTGTTTTTT
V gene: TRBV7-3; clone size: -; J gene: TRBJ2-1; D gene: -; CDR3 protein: CASSLTVLEPSSSYNEQFF; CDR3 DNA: TGTGCCAGCAGCTTAACAGTCCTTGAACCTTCTAGCTCCTACAATGAGCAGTTCTTC
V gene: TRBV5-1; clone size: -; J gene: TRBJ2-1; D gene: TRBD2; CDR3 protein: CASSLAGLAGSDEQFF; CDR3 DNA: TGCGCCAGCAGCTTGGCGGGACTAGCGGGATCGGATGAGCAGTTCTTC
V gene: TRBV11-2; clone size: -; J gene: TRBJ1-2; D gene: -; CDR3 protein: CASSLGLGGGGYTF; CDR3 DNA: TGTGCCAGCAGCTTAGGCCTCGGGGGTGGAGGCTACACCTTC
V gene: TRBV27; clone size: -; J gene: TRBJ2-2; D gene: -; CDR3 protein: CASSFNGASNTGELFF; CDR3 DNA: TGTGCCAGCAGTTTTAATGGGGCCTCGAACACCGGGGAGCTGTTTTTT
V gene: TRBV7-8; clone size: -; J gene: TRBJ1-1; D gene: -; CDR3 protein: CASSLRRGGMNTEAFF; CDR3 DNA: TGTGCCAGCAGCTTAAGGAGGGGAGGGATGAACACTGAAGCTTTCTTT
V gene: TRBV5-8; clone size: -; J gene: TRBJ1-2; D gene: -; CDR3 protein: CASSFPSNPNYGYTF; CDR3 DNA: TGTGCCAGCAGCTTCCCGTCGAACCCCAACTATGGCTACACCTTC
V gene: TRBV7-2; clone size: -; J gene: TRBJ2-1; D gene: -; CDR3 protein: CASSLAASSSYNEQFF; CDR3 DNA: TGTGCCAGCAGCTTAGCGGCAAGTAGCTCCTACAATGAGCAGTTCTTC
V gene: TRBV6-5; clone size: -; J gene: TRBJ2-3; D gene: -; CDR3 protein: CASSSQTNTQYF; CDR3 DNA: TGTGCCAGCAGCTCACAAACTAATACGCAGTATTTT
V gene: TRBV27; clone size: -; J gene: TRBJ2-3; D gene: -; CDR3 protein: CASSQPRDGGMDTQYF; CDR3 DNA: TGTGCCAGCAGTCAACCCCGGGACGGGGGTATGGATACGCAGTATTTT
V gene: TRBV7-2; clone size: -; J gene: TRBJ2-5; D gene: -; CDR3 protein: CASSLGVRAQETQYF; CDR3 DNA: TGTGCCAGCAGCTTAGGGGTCAGGGCCCAAGAGACCCAGTACTTC
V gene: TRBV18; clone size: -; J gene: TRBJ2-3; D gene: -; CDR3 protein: CASSPGIQGDTQYF; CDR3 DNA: TGTGCCAGCTCACCCGGAATCCAGGGGGATACGCAGTATTTT
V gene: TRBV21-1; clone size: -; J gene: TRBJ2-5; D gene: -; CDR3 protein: CASTIFGRRETQYF; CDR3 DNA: TGTGCCAGCACTATTTTCGGACGTCGGGAGACCCAGTACTTC